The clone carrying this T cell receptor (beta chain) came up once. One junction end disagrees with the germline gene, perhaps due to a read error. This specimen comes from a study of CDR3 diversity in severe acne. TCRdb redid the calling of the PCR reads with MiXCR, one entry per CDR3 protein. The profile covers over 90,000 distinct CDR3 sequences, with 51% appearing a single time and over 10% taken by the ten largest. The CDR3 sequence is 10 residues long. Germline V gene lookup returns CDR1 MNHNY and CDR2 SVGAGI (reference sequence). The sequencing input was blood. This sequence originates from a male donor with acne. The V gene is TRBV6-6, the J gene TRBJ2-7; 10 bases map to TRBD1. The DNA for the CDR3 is TGTGCCAGCATCTTTGGACAGGGGGACTTC. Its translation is CASIFGQGDF.